This is a list of T cell receptor beta chains from one sample in a study of blood T cell repertoires in COVID-19. TCRdb's table, derived via immunoSEQ multiplex PCR, lists solely in-frame clones and lacks some. The table lists nearly 30,000 clones, roughly three quarters of them singletons. Sequencing was carried out using peripheral blood. The receptors shown here come from a woman in her 70s with acute or convalescent COVID-19. CDR3s include the opening cysteine and the closing phenylalanine or tryptophan. The D gene is left open where the match is weak. Size is omitted from some rows. Given values are once, few, many or a class for expanded clones.

TRBD2	TRBV2	TRBJ2-1	NA	TGTGCCAGCAGTGAATGGGGCGGGAGGGCCATCGAGCAGTTCTTC	CASSEWGGRAIEQFF
NA	TRBV9	TRBJ2-1	NA	TGTGCCAGCAGCGTAGATGGCGGGATCAATGAGAAGCAGTTCTTC	CASSVDGGINEKQFF
NA	TRBV27	TRBJ2-5	few	TGTGCCAGCAGCGGCCGGGTGCAAGAGACCCAGTACTTC	CASSGRVQETQYF
NA	TRBV27	TRBJ2-1	few	TGTGCCAGCAGAGAGGGAGGGGGGACCTACAATGAGCAGTTCTTC	CASREGGGTYNEQFF
NA	TRBV2	TRBJ2-1	few	TGTGCCAGCAACGTGAGGAGCAATGAGCAGTTCTTC	CASNVRSNEQFF
NA	TRBV20-1	TRBJ2-7	NA	TGCAGTGTTAAGCAAGCGGCCGAGCAGTACTTC	CSVKQAAEQYF
NA	TRBV28	TRBJ1-1	NA	TGTGCCAGCAGTTTAATTCAGATGAACACTGAAGCTTTCTTT	CASSLIQMNTEAFF
NA	TRBV2	TRBJ2-1	NA	TGTGCCGGAACGCAGGACTCCTACAATGAGCAGTTCTTC	CAGTQDSYNEQFF
TRBD1	TRBV3-1/TRBV3-2	TRBJ2-3	NA	TGTGCCAGCAGCCGGACCAGGGGGCGCGCAGATACGCAGTATTTT	CASSRTRGRADTQYF
TRBD2	TRBV28	TRBJ2-7	NA	TGTGCCAGCAGTTTACCCCCTTTATTTTCCGGGAGGGGAACCCCTAGCTCCTACGAGCAGTACTTC	CASSLPPLFSGRGTPSSYEQYF
TRBD2	TRBV7-2	TRBJ2-1	NA	TGTGCCAGCAGCTTAGACGGGAGGGCACTGGCTAAGCAGTTCTTC	CASSLDGRALAKQFF
NA	TRBV7-7	TRBJ2-1	NA	TGTGCTAGCAGCTTAGGAGGAGGACTCCAGGATGAGCAGTTCTTC	CASSLGGGLQDEQFF
NA	TRBV7-3	TRBJ2-3	few	TGTGCCAGCAGGCCGACAGGAGAAAGCACAGATACGCAGTATTTT	CASRPTGESTDTQYF
TRBD2	TRBV2	TRBJ2-1	NA	TGTGCCAGCAGTGAAAGGCGGCGGGGGGGCCCCGGCGGGGTCAACAATGAGCAGTTCTTC	CASSERRRGGPGGVNNEQFF
TRBD1	TRBV2	TRBJ1-5	NA	TGTGCCAGCAGCAGGGGGACGGGCAATCAGCCCCAGCATTTT	CASSRGTGNQPQHF
TRBD1	TRBV7-2	TRBJ2-7	NA	TGTGCCAGCAGCAAATCCGACAGGGGAAGCGAGCAGTACTTC	CASSKSDRGSEQYF
TRBD2	TRBV7-2	TRBJ2-3	NA	TGTGCCAGCAGCTCACGGGAGGGGTACAGAGATACGCAGTATTTT	CASSSREGYRDTQYF
TRBD1	TRBV6-5	TRBJ2-7	NA	TGTGCCAGCAGTTTCCCTATGGGACAGGGGGCGAGAGAGCAGTACTTC	CASSFPMGQGAREQYF
NA	TRBV20-1	TRBJ2-1	NA	TGCAGTGCTAGTTTAAGGGGGGGCAGGGAGCAGTTCTTC	CSASLRGGREQFF
NA	TRBV27	TRBJ2-1	NA	TGTGCCAGCAGTCACCGTCGGGACTCCAGCTCCTACAATGAGCAGTTCTTC	CASSHRRDSSSYNEQFF
NA	TRBV7-3	TRBJ2-7	NA	TGTGCCAGCAGCTTAGGCGGGAAATACGAGCAGTACTTC	CASSLGGKYEQYF
TRBD1	TRBV3-1/TRBV3-2	TRBJ1-2	NA	TGTGCCAGCAGCCCCCAGGGACAGGGCTATGGCTACACCTTC	CASSPQGQGYGYTF
NA	TRBV6-4	TRBJ2-1	few	TGTGCCAGCAGCCTTGACGTTTCTGCGGCGAATGAGCAGTTCTTC	CASSLDVSAANEQFF
NA	TRBV20-1	TRBJ2-5	NA	TGCAGTGCTAGAGTATCTGAGACCCAGTACTTC	CSARVSETQYF
NA	TRBV29-1	TRBJ1-3	NA	TGCAGCGGGGGCCCCGGGGGGGACACCATATATTTT	CSGGPGGDTIYF
NA	TRBV28	TRBJ1-1	once	TGTGCCAGCAGGAGGACAGTTCCGAACACTGAAGCTTTCTTT	CASRRTVPNTEAFF
NA	TRBV6-2/TRBV6-3	TRBJ1-1	NA	TGTGCCAGCAGCCAAACCAGGGGAGGGACTGAAGCTTTCTTT	CASSQTRGGTEAFF
TRBD2	TRBV9	TRBJ2-1	NA	TGTGCCAGCAGCGTTTCAGGAACTAGCGGGGGCGTATGGAATGAGCAGTTCTTC	CASSVSGTSGGVWNEQFF
NA	TRBV7-3	TRBJ2-2	once	TGTGCCAGCAGCTCCCGAGTAGCCGGGGAGCTGTTTTTT	CASSSRVAGELFF
TRBD2	TRBV7-4	TRBJ2-7	NA	TGTGCCAGCAGCTTAAGGGGCGGGAGCTCCTACGAGCAGTACTTC	CASSLRGGSSYEQYF
NA	TRBV18	TRBJ1-4	NA	TGTGCCAGCTCAAGACTGGAGTGGGGGCTAAATGAAAAACTGTTTTTT	CASSRLEWGLNEKLFF
NA	TRBV11-1	TRBJ2-7	NA	TGTGCCAGCATTGGTGCAGGGGTGGGCGAGCAGTACTTC	CASIGAGVGEQYF
TRBD2	TRBV5-1	TRBJ2-5	NA	TGCGCCAGCAGTTTGGGGGGGGGCCAAGAGACCCAGTACTTC	CASSLGGGQETQYF
TRBD1	TRBV28	TRBJ1-5	NA	TGTGCCAACAGTAGACAGGGGCCCGATCAGCCCCAGCATTTT	CANSRQGPDQPQHF
NA	TRBV9	TRBJ2-3	few	TGTGCCAGCAGCGTAGACGGGTCCACAGATACGCAGTATTTT	CASSVDGSTDTQYF
TRBD1	TRBV7-6	TRBJ2-1	NA	TGTGCCAGCAGCCCGTACTCCGGGACAGAGGAATACAATGAGCAGTTCTTC	CASSPYSGTEEYNEQFF
TRBD1	TRBV13	TRBJ1-1	NA	TGTGCCAGCAGCTTAGGGGTAACGGGACAGGGGGAGCGTGAAGCTTTCTTT	CASSLGVTGQGEREAFF
NA	TRBV7-8	TRBJ2-5	few	TGTGCCAGCAGCCGAGCAACAGGGTTGAAGACCCAGTACTTC	CASSRATGLKTQYF
TRBD1	TRBV5-1	TRBJ1-5	NA	TGCGCCAGCAGCTCCGGGACAGATAGCAATCAGCCCCAGCATTTT	CASSSGTDSNQPQHF
TRBD2	TRBV6-6	TRBJ2-2	NA	TGTGCCAGCAGCCCCCCGGGACTAGCGATCGCCGGGGAGCTGTTTTTT	CASSPPGLAIAGELFF
TRBD2	TRBV7-2	TRBJ2-4	few	TGTGCCAGCAGCTCTTTCCGCGGGGGGAACATTCAGTACTTC	CASSSFRGGNIQYF
TRBD2	TRBV6-4	TRBJ2-1	NA	TGTGCCAGCAGTGACCCCCTAGCGGGAAAGGCGACTTACAATGAGCAGTTCTTC	CASSDPLAGKATYNEQFF